This passage covers 14 T cell receptor beta chains from one sample sequenced in a study of CD8+ T cells in alopecia areata. The treatment is: oral pan-JAK inhibitor, 5-10 mg twice daily. It was cDNA, reverse transcribed from extracted RNA, that served as the sequencing template. Assay used: immunoSEQ multiplex PCR; TCRdb lists only in-frame clones, some missing. The table shows 180,000 or so clones, with roughly 50% occurring only once. The input for sequencing was CD8+ T cells sorted from blood, taken at week 24, from a patient treated with tofacitinib. The receptors stem from a human donor with alopecia areata.

J is TRBJ1-4 and V is TRBV4-3; maybe TRBD1 (6 bases). The germline V gene encodes CDR1 LGHNA and CDR2 YSLEER. CDR3 length: 15 amino acids. The V end was cut by 2 bases, the J end by 5 bases, with 12 bases between. The chain's CDR3 is CASSQQQGKNEKLFF. Here the CDR3 DNA reads TGCGCCAGCAGCCAACAGCAGGGGAAGAATGAAAAACTGTTTTTT.

Details on this clone: Additional DNA sequences in this sample encode the identical CDR3. The CDR3 reads CAWSVGANTEAFF. The CDR3 DNA sequence: TGTGCCTGGAGTGTTGGTGCGAACACTGAAGCTTTCTTT. This sequence joins TRBV30 and TRBJ1-1; D gene uncertain. CDR3 length: 13 residues. Germline V gene lookup returns CDR1 GTSNPN and CDR2 SVGIG (reference sequence). Trimming cost V 0 bases and J 1 base, with 6 bases left between them.

Notes on this clone: In the same sample, other DNA sequences code for this CDR3. The genes are TRBV7-2 and TRBJ2-3; TRBD2 is a possible D gene (6 bases). Trimming left V 1 base short and J 0 bases short, with 8 bases between. Germline loops: CDR1 SGHTA, CDR2 FQGNSA. This CDR3 has 15 residues. The CDR3 protein is CASSLGGTSTDTQYF. CDR3 in DNA: TGTGCCAGCAGCTTAGGGGGGACTAGCACAGATACGCAGTATTTT.

A few counts support this clone. The chain combines TRBV18 with TRBJ2-1, with D maybe TRBD1 (6 bases). V was trimmed by 8 bases and J by 7 bases, leaving 18 bases between them. Germline V gives CDR1 KGHSH, CDR2 LQKENI. There are 14 residues in the CDR3. CDR3 loop: CASPLGAPKNEQFF. CDR3 DNA: TGTGCCAGCCCTCTGGGGGCCCCGAAAAATGAGCAGTTCTTC.

J is TRBJ1-2 and V is TRBV7-9; D perhaps matches TRBD1 (6 bases). V dropped 5 bases and J dropped 5 bases, with 15 bases sitting between them. CDR1 and CDR2 from the germline V gene are SEHNR and FQNEAQ (reference sequence). This CDR3 region has 14 residues. CDR3 sequence: CASSVTGSGYGYTF. The CDR3 DNA follows: TGTGCCAGCAGCGTTACAGGGTCTGGGTATGGCTACACCTTC.

The chain links TRBV4-3 to TRBJ2-7; D gene unclear. V lost 1 base and J 2 bases, leaving 9 bases between the germline ends. CDR3 length equals 14 residues. Germline V gives CDR1 LGHNA, CDR2 YSLEER. The CDR3 protein is CASSQGPDAYEQYF. DNA for the CDR3: TGCGCCAGCAGCCAAGGACCCGATGCCTACGAGCAGTACTTC.

The chain recombines TRBV7-9 with TRBJ2-2; TRBD1 might be the D (5 bases). CDR3 length equals 15 residues. V was pared by 4 bases and J by 0 bases, with 9 bases between. Germline assignment: CDR1 SEHNR and CDR2 FQNEAQ (reference sequence). The CDR3 is CASSSGHTNTGELFF. In DNA form, the CDR3 reads TGTGCCAGCAGCTCAGGGCACACGAACACCGGGGAGCTGTTTTTT.

The chain recombines TRBV29-1 with TRBJ2-3, with D uncertain. V was pared by 7 bases and J by 0 bases, with 17 bases between. The CDR3 length is 15 residues. CDR1 and CDR2 from the germline V gene are SQVTM and ANQGSEA. This CDR3 is CSGRFLQTSTDTQYF. The CDR3 coding sequence is TGCAGCGGAAGGTTTCTGCAGACTAGCACAGATACGCAGTATTTT.

This clone has more than one count but fewer than ten. The chain joins TRBV11-2 to TRBJ1-1, with a weak D call TRBD1 (6 bases). This CDR3 is 15 amino acids long. Trimming took off 5 bases at V and 2 bases at J, with 15 bases between the two ends. Germline CDR1 SGHAT, CDR2 FQNNGV. CDR3 in amino acids: CASSVTGQTNTEAFF. DNA of the CDR3: TGTGCCAGCAGCGTCACCGGACAGACTAACACTGAAGCTTTCTTT. Full variable domain (rest looked up from reference TRBV11-2 and TRBJ1-1): EAGVAQSPRYKIIEKRQSVAFWCNPISGHATLYWYQQILGQGPKLLIQFQNNGVVDDSQLPKDRFSAERLKGVDSTLKIQPAKLEDSAVYLCASSVTGQTNTEAFFGQGTRLTVV.

The chain joins TRBV4-3 to TRBJ2-5; 8 bases agree with TRBD1. CDR3 length: 16 residues. Germline loops: CDR1 LGHNA, CDR2 YSLEER. Germline trimming cut 0 bases from V and 2 bases from J; bases unmatched to any gene: 5. CDR3 protein: CASSQDWGQEQETQYF. The CDR3 bases are TGCGCCAGCAGCCAAGATTGGGGACAGGAACAAGAGACCCAGTACTTC.

The rearrangement joins TRBV7-2 to TRBJ2-5, with 9 bases aligning to TRBD2. Germline assignment: CDR1 SGHTA and CDR2 FQGNSA. CDR3 length equals 17 residues. V shed 5 bases and J 2 bases; nucleotides not matched to a gene: 12. For the CDR3, the DNA is TGTGCCAGCAGCCAGAGGATTAGCGGGGGCCCACAAGAGACCCAGTACTTC. Protein product: CASSQRISGGPQETQYF.

The V gene is TRBV6-6, the J gene TRBJ2-1; D gene unclear. The ends were cut back, 7 bases at V and 0 bases at J, with 10 bases in the middle. The CDR3 runs 14 residues. Germline V gene sequence: CDR1 MNHNY, CDR2 SVGAGI (reference sequence). CDR3 nucleotide sequence: TGTGCCAGCAACGTCAGGCCCTCCTACAATGAGCAGTTCTTC. It translates to CASNVRPSYNEQFF.

The chain employs TRBV6-5 and TRBJ2-7; 10 nucleotides match TRBD1. CDR1 MNHEY and CDR2 SVGAGI come from the germline V gene. This CDR3 region has 14 residues. With V trimmed by 6 bases and J by 5 bases, 7 bases remained unmatched. The CDR3 sequence: CASSLTGGGDEQYF. CDR3 DNA: TGTGCCAGCAGCCTGACAGGGGGCGGCGACGAGCAGTACTTC.

This chain connects TRBV5-6 to TRBJ1-6; 8 bases fit TRBD1. CDR3 length equals 14 residues. The trim removed 0 bases at V and 9 bases at J, leaving 2 bases unmatched. Germline CDR1 reads SGHDT; CDR2 reads YYEEEE. CDR3 DNA: TGTGCCAGCAGCTTGGGGACAGGGCCTTCACCCCTCCACTTT. Its protein is CASSLGTGPSPLHF.